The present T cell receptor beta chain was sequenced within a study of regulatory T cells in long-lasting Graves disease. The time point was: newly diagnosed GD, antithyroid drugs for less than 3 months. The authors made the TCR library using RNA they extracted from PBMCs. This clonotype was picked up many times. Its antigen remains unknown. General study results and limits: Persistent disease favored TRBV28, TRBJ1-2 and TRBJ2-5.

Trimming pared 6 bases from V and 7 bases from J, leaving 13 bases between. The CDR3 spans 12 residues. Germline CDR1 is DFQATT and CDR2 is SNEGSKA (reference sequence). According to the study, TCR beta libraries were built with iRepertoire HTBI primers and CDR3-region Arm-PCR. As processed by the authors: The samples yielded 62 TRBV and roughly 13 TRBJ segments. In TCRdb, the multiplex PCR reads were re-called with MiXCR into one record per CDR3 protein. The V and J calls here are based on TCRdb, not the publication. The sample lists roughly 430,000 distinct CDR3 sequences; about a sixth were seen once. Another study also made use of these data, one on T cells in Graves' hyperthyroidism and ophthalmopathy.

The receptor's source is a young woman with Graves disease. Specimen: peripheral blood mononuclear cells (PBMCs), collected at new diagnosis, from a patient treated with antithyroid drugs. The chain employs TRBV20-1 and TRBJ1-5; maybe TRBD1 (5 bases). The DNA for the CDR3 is TGCAGTGCACTTGGGGGTTGGCAGCCCCAGCATTTT. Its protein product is CSALGGWQPQHF.